This T cell receptor (beta chain) came from a study of T-cell memory formation after mild COVID-19. Turning to the study itself: The TCR clusters were mostly specific to one donor. Whole-study results and caveats: Proof of SARS-CoV-2 specificity was absent for the second-wave clones that crested on day 37.

Barcoded TCR alpha and TCR beta cDNA libraries with UMIs came from 5'RACE using constant-segment primers. TCRdb reanalysed the 5' RACE reads using MiXCR and keeps one entry per CDR3 protein. This sample has fewer than 150,000 distinct CDR3 sequences; 20% to 25% occur once, and the top ten carry about 42%. Details on this clonotype: The antigen is undetermined.

Germline CDR1 reads SGHAT; CDR2 reads FQDESV (reference sequence). The CDR3 runs to 12 residues. The V end was cut by 5 bases, the J end by 4 bases, with 7 bases between. Sequenced: PBMCs or a T cell subset sorted from them (not recorded which). The origin of this receptor is a man aged 18 to 30 who had mild COVID-19 (a few samples of this study predate the infection). Cell type and time point are not known. This chain uses TRBV11-1 with TRBJ2-3, with unresolved D. The CDR3 bases are TGTGCCAGCAGCCACGTCGCAGATACGCAGTATTTT. It encodes CASSHVADTQYF.